The 5 T cell receptor beta chains below all came from one sample that was sequenced in a study of T cell changes during pregnancy in multiple sclerosis. Only in-frame clones appear in the TCRdb table, and some are missing; sequencing was by immunoSEQ multiplex PCR. The table includes 50,000 or so clones, approximately 91% detected once. Here the sequenced sample was CD4+ T cells from peripheral blood mononuclear cells, taken in the second trimester of pregnancy. These receptors were collected from a female donor with multiple sclerosis, enrolled in a pregnancy study.

The chain recombines TRBV5-1 with TRBJ2-5, with D perhaps TRBD2 (6 bases). The CDR3 is 13 residues long. Trimming stripped 4 bases from V and 5 bases from J, with 12 bases between. The germline V gene has CDR1 SGHRS and CDR2 YFSETQ. The CDR3 here is CASSLGGTETQYF. In nucleotides, the CDR3 is TGCGCCAGCAGCCTCGGAGGGACGGAGACCCAGTACTTC.

As regards this clone: One junction end disagrees with the germline gene, perhaps due to a read error. This sequence joins TRBV7-7 and TRBJ1-3, with 10 positions matching TRBD1. Germline V gene sequence: CDR1 SSHAT, CDR2 FNYEAQ (reference sequence). CDR3 length equals 15 residues. The CDR3 coding sequence is TGTGCTAGCAGCTGGGGGACAGGGGCTGGAAACACCATATATTTT. Protein product: CASSWGTGAGNTIYF. Supplemented by reference TRBV7-7 and TRBJ1-3, the full variable domain reads GAGVSQSPRYKVTKRGQDVTLRCDPISSHATLYWYQQALGQGPEFLTYFNYEAQPDKSGLPSDRFSAERPEGSISTLTIQRTEQRDSAMYRCASSWGTGAGNTIYFGEGSWLTVV.

This sequence joins TRBV14 and TRBJ1-1; TRBD1 is a possible D gene (5 bases). The CDR3 covers 14 residues. The V gene's germline CDR1 is SGHDN and CDR2 FVKESK. Deletions cut 0 bases from V and 1 base from J, with 6 bases between. The CDR3 protein is CASSQETGNTEAFF. CDR3 nucleotides: TGTGCCAGCAGCCAAGAAACAGGGAACACTGAAGCTTTCTTT. The whole variable domain, filled in from reference TRBV14 and TRBJ1-1, reads EAGVTQFPSHSVIEKGQTVTLRCDPISGHDNLYWYRRVMGKEIKFLLHFVKESKQDESGMPNNRFLAERTGGTYSTLKVQPAELEDSGVYFCASSQETGNTEAFFGQGTRLTVV.

V and J are TRBV19 and TRBJ1-5, with 9 bases aligning to TRBD1. The length of the CDR3 is 16 residues. Germline CDR1 LNHDA, CDR2 SQIVND (reference sequence). V was clipped by 4 bases and J by 2 bases; unmatched bases: 6. CDR3: CASSKGQGWGNQPQHF. Here the CDR3 DNA reads TGTGCCAGTAGTAAGGGACAGGGTTGGGGCAATCAGCCCCAGCATTTT. The full variable domain, rest sourced from reference TRBV19 and TRBJ1-5, is DGGITQSPKYLFRKEGQNVTLSCEQNLNHDAMYWYRQDPGQGLRLIYYSQIVNDFQKGDIAEGYSVSREKKESFPLTVTSAQKNPTAFYLCASSKGQGWGNQPQHFGDGTRLSIL.

The chain recombines TRBV19 with TRBJ2-6, with 7 bases matching TRBD1. The CDR3 consists of 16 residues. Germline trimming cut 5 bases from V and 2 bases from J; bases unmatched to any gene: 6. Germline lookup yields CDR1 LNHDA and CDR2 SQIVND (reference sequence). The CDR3 loop is CASSASQGAGANVLTF. The CDR3 region has the DNA TGTGCCAGTAGTGCCTCTCAGGGGGCTGGGGCCAACGTCCTGACTTTC.